Below are 10 T cell receptor beta chains sequenced from a single sample in a study of blood T cells in healthy people across ages. PCR was performed a second time for roughly 7 to 12 cycles using a sample-barcoded 5' primer and a J-beta primer mix. TCRdb re-derived calls from the 5' RACE reads in MiXCR, one entry per CDR3 protein. Of roughly 830,000 distinct CDR3 sequences detected, roughly 60% appear once; the ten largest clones hold 28%. The specimen sequenced was blood. These receptors were obtained from a man aged 25 to 40 in good health.

This clonotype was seen a handful of times. This sequence joins TRBV6-6 and TRBJ2-2, with 9 nucleotides matching TRBD1. Trimming took 4 bases from V and 7 from J; bases not matched to a gene: 4. The CDR3 sequence is 14 residues long. In germline, CDR1 is MNHNY, CDR2 SVGAGI (reference sequence). The CDR3 DNA follows: TGTGCCAGCAGTTTAACAGGGGGCCACGGGGAGCTGTTTTTT. Protein: CASSLTGGHGELFF.

This clonotype has more than one count but fewer than ten. The V and J genes are TRBV4-2 and TRBJ2-3, with TRBD2 matching over 10 bases. Germline assignment: CDR1 LGHNA and CDR2 YNFKEQ. Germline trimming cut 0 bases from V and 3 bases from J; bases unmatched to any gene: 6. The CDR3 loop spans 17 amino acids. The CDR3 reads CASSQEASGGGTDTQYF. The DNA of the CDR3 is TGTGCCAGCAGCCAAGAAGCGAGCGGGGGGGGGACAGATACGCAGTATTTT.

The chain couples TRBV7-8 to TRBJ2-2; TRBD2 aligns across 7 bases. The V segment lost 7 bases and the J segment 1 base; nucleotides outside the gene matches: 12. Germline CDR1 and CDR2: SGHVS and FQNEAQ. The CDR3 is 17 residues long. CDR3 in DNA: TGTGCCAGCACCCCGTCCAGCGGGGACCTGAACACCGGGGAGCTGTTTTTT. This translates into CASTPSSGDLNTGELFF.

Concerning this clonotype: One end of the junction does not line up with germline, which may come from a read error. The chain employs TRBV4-2 and TRBJ2-5, with TRBD2 identical over 11 bases. The CDR3 consists of 18 residues. Per germline, CDR1 LGHNA and CDR2 YNFKEQ. CDR3 protein: CAGSQDLAGGSTQETQYF. CDR3 nucleotides: TGTGCCGGCAGCCAAGATCTAGCGGGGGGATCGACCCAAGAGACCCAGTACTTC.

The chain carries TRBV29-1 and TRBJ1-1; a weak D match, TRBD1 (5 bases). Germline lookup yields CDR1 SQVTM and CDR2 ANQGSEA. This CDR3 has 14 amino acids. Trimming removed 4 bases from V and 1 base from J, with 13 bases in between. Written as DNA, the CDR3 is TGCAGCGTTGTGATGGGGCTGGGGAACACTGAAGCTTTCTTT. Encoded protein: CSVVMGLGNTEAFF.

This clonotype was observed a handful of times. The chain employs TRBV20-1 and TRBJ2-3; 9 nucleotides line up with TRBD2. Germline lookup yields CDR1 DFQATT and CDR2 SNEGSKA (reference sequence). V shed 0 bases, J shed 4 bases, and the junction held 5 bases outside the gene matches. The CDR3 runs to 15 residues. CDR3 residues: CSAREPAGGSDTQYF. The CDR3 nucleotides are TGCAGTGCTAGAGAACCAGCGGGGGGATCAGATACGCAGTATTTT.

The chain employs TRBV6-5 and TRBJ2-3, with D perhaps being TRBD1 or TRBD2 (6 bases each). Germline V CDR1 and CDR2: MNHEY, SVGAGI. The V gene lost 8 bases and the J gene lost 0 bases, with 15 bases spanning the gap. The CDR3 is made up of 15 amino acids. The CDR3 sequence is CASSYGGGSTDTQYF. The DNA of the CDR3 is TGTGCCAGCTCGTATGGAGGGGGTAGCACAGATACGCAGTATTTT.

The chain links TRBV4-2 to TRBJ1-1; no reliable D call. The germline V gene encodes CDR1 LGHNA and CDR2 YNFKEQ. The CDR3 is 14 amino acids. Trimming removed 1 base at V and 4 bases at J, with 10 bases between. DNA of the CDR3: TGTGCCAGCAGCCAAGTATGGGGAGGCACTGAAGCTTTCTTT. Its protein product is CASSQVWGGTEAFF.

V gene TRBV28 combines with J gene TRBJ2-3; 7 bases are shared with TRBD1. J lost 4 bases, V lost 5 bases, and 15 bases had no gene match. Germline CDR1 MDHEN, CDR2 SYDVKM. The CDR3 length is 17 residues. The CDR3 loop is CASSRPKDRPVADTQYF. CDR3 nucleotides: TGTGCCAGCAGTAGACCGAAGGACAGGCCGGTGGCAGATACGCAGTATTTT.

The chain combines TRBV20-1 with TRBJ2-3; a possible D gene is TRBD2 (6 bases). The length of the CDR3 is 12 residues. V was pared by 5 bases and J by 6 bases, with 12 bases between. Germline CDR1 and CDR2: DFQATT and SNEGSKA (reference sequence). The CDR3 bases are TGCAGTGCTTGGGACTCCGGGGATACGCAGTATTTT. It codes for CSAWDSGDTQYF.